This TCR beta chain was sequenced for a study of identical twins (dated by TCRdb to the mid-2010s). In the study overall: To test whether fetal clonotypes persist, the study used deep sequencing on TCR alpha and beta repertoires from monozygotic twins, unrelated adults of various ages, and cord blood. To rule out contamination, replicate twin experiments were performed at different times with different library preparation protocols.

Turning to this clonotype: The clone's antigen remains unknown. No clone much larger than this one lies a single base away; base qualities are absent.

Library method: 5' RACE. Sequencing took place on an Illumina HiSeq 2000. Template switching introduced a universal primer binding site; the final cDNA contained a unique molecular identifier, enabling accurate counting of TCR cDNA molecules. First-strand cDNA for TCR alpha and beta chains was synthesized from specific primers in the conserved constant-segment region. To control for contamination, every cDNA library was double barcoded, receiving both a SMART-Mk sample barcode and Illumina barcodes. TruSeq adapter sequences, together with Illumina sample barcodes, were added in two successive PCR steps. Sequencing of the TCR alpha and beta cDNA libraries was done on the Illumina HiSeq platform using custom primers. In the authors' own workflow: Unique molecular identifiers were extracted from raw reads with MiGEC, and CDR3 positions were determined with MiXCR. Recombination models were inferred per individual with the repgenHMM and IGoR tools using an EM algorithm. Shared clonotype analysis was performed with the tcR package in R, normalizing sharing by the product of cloneset sizes. To study raw recombination free of thymic and clonal selection effects, out-of-frame nonproductive sequences were analyzed. Starting from the raw public reads, TCRdb applied fastp trimming at Q25, assembled clones with MiXCR and retained in-frame beta chains. Rows merge per CDR3 protein into single entries with the most common DNA and genes. What appears here as the V and J calls and clone size reflects TCRdb's work, not the paper's. The sample table contains 650,000 to 800,000 distinct CDR3 sequences; only one count was recorded for over 8.5% of them. The top ten clonotypes cover approximately 0.96% of the sample.

What the authors observed across the whole study: Fewer insertions were carried by abundant cord blood beta clonotypes, a similar but weaker trend appeared in young adult naive repertoires, and no such trend appeared in memory repertoires. Recombination models systematically underestimated out-of-frame TCR alpha sharing in monozygotic twins but agreed with sharing between unrelated individuals. Compared with coincidental sharing between unrelated individuals, out-of-frame TCR alpha sequences shared between twins had an excess of sequences with low generation probability. Because the same donors could not be followed over many years, the conclusions depended on cross-sectional statistical analysis. Zero-insertion analyses could be partly confounded by invariant T cells such as MAIT and iNKT, though diverse VJ usage argued against such confounding for most clonotypes. A weaker excess of twin sharing was found in beta out-of-frame sequences because the signal-to-noise ratio was lowered by fewer shared sequences.

Reading from cysteine to phenylalanine, the CDR3 counts 11 amino acids. Just CDR3 DNA is preserved here, 33 bases in frame from base 1. Taken from the germline V gene, the CDR1 and CDR2 loops are SQVTM and ANQGSEA. Trimming takes 5 bases from V and 6 bases from J, and the germline ends sit 8 bases apart. Only healthy Caucasian donors were included. The twin cohort comprised three pairs of female monozygotic twins, all aged roughly 18 to 30 years. The RNA used for TCR libraries was isolated from peripheral blood mononuclear cells. These data were likewise used in another study, on yellow fever vaccine responses in identical twins. As noted in the second study: The T cell response to vaccination in identical twins was reported by the authors to appear partly convergent and partly personalized. In identical twins, the study followed T cell clones that responded to the vaccine with precision.

This sequence uses TRBV29-1 and TRBJ2-1; the D gene identity is not certain. The sequence was collected from a young woman in good health. Sequenced input: PBMCs. The nucleotide sequence reads as follows: TGCAGCGTTTTAAAGGGCAATGAGCAGTTCTTC. It is translated as CSVLKGNEQFF.